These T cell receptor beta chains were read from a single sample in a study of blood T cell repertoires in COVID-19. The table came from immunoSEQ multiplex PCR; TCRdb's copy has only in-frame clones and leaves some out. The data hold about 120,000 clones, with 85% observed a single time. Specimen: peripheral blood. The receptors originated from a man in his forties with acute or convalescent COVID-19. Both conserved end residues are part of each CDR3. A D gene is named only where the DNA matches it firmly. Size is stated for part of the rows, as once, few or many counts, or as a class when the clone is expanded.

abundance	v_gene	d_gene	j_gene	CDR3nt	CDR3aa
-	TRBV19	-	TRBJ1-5	TGTGCCAGTAGTATTCCATCCTCCGGGATCCAGCCCCAGCATTTT	CASSIPSSGIQPQHF
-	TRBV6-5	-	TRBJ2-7	TGTGCCAGCACCCCCGTCGGTCACTACGAGCAGTACTTC	CASTPVGHYEQYF
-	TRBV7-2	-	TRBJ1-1	TGTGCCAGCAGCCCCTCCACGGGTAGGAACACTGAAGCTTTCTTT	CASSPSTGRNTEAFF
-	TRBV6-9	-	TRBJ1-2	TGTGCCAGCAAGGGCGGGCACCGTGGCTACACCTTC	CASKGGHRGYTF
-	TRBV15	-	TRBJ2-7	TGTGCCACCAGCTCCCGACAATTATATCGGGGGATCTACGAGCAGTACTTC	CATSSRQLYRGIYEQYF
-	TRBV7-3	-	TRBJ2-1	TGTGCCAGCAGCTTAAGGCGGGGTGACTCATACAATGAGCAGTTCTTC	CASSLRRGDSYNEQFF
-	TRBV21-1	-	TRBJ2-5	TGTGCCAGCAGCACCAGGACTAGCGTACAAGAGACCCAGTACTTC	CASSTRTSVQETQYF
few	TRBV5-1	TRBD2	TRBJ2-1	TGCGCCACCTCGACTAGCGGGGGGGGCAATGAGCAGTTCTTC	CATSTSGGGNEQFF
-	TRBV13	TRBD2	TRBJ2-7	TGTGCCAGCAGCCTTCACGGCGCGACTAGCGGGAGGGCCCACGGATACGAGCAGTACTTC	CASSLHGATSGRAHGYEQYF
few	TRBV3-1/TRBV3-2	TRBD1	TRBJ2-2	TGTGCCAGCAGCCAGAGGCTTAAGCCCCTGACAGGGGTATCGGGGGAGCTGTTTTTT	CASSQRLKPLTGVSGELFF
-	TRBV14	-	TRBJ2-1	TGTGCCAGCAGCCCTAGTTACTCCTACAATGAGCAGTTCTTC	CASSPSYSYNEQFF
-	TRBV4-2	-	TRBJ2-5	TGTGCCAGCAGCCAAGCTAGCGTTAAAGAGACCCAGTACTTC	CASSQASVKETQYF
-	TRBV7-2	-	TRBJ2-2	TGTGCCAGCAGCTTAAACAGTGTATCCGGGGAGCTGTTTTTT	CASSLNSVSGELFF
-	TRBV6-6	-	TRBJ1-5	TGTGCCAGCACCGGGAGAAGCAATCAGCCCCAGCATTTT	CASTGRSNQPQHF
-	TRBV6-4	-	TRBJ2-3	TGTGCCAGCAGTAATGGGGACTCCACAGATACGCAGTATTTT	CASSNGDSTDTQYF
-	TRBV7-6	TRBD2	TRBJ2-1	TGTGCCAGCAGCTTAGTCGGGGGGGCGGTCAATGAGCAGTTCTTC	CASSLVGGAVNEQFF
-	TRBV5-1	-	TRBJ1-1	TGCGCCAGCAGCTTGACTATGGGTTACACTGAAGCTTTCTTT	CASSLTMGYTEAFF
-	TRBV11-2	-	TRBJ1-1	TGTGCCAGCAGCTTTACAGATTACACTGAAGCTTTCTTT	CASSFTDYTEAFF
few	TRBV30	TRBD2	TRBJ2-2	TGTGCCGCCGCTCTAGCGGGAGGGAACACCGGGGAGCTGTTTTTT	CAAALAGGNTGELFF
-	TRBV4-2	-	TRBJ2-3	TGTGCCAGCAGCCAGACTCCCGGGGTATTGACAGATACGCAGTATTTT	CASSQTPGVLTDTQYF
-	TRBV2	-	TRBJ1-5	TGTGCCAGCAGTGTACAGGGTCAACAGCCCCAGCATTTT	CASSVQGQQPQHF
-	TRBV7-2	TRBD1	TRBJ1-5	TGTGCCAGCAGCGCACAGGGGGCAGGACAGCCCCAGCATTTT	CASSAQGAGQPQHF
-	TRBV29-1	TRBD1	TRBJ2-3	TGCAGCGTCGTGACAGGGGCCTCCCCAGATACGCAGTATTTT	CSVVTGASPDTQYF
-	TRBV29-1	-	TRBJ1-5	TGCAGCGTTGTTCGAGTAAATGGCAGGGGTTGGAATCAGCCCCAGCATTTT	CSVVRVNGRGWNQPQHF
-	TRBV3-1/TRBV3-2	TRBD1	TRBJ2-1	TGTGCCAGCAGCCCTGACAGGGTTACATACAATGAGCAGTTCTTC	CASSPDRVTYNEQFF
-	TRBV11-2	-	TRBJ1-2	TGTGCCAGCAGCTTAGATACGAGGAATAGTGGCTACACCTTC	CASSLDTRNSGYTF
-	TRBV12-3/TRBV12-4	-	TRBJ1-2	TGTGCCAGCAGTTTGCACGGCTATGGCTACACCTTC	CASSLHGYGYTF
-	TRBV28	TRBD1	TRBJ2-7	TGTGCCAGCAGTTCTTGGGGGACAGGGCGATACGAGCAGTACTTC	CASSSWGTGRYEQYF
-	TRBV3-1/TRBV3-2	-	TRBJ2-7	TGTGCCAGCAGCCAAGATCGACTAAACTACGAGCAGTACTTC	CASSQDRLNYEQYF
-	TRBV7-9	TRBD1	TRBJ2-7	TGTGCCAGCAGCCCAAACCCCGACAGGGGACCCTACGAGCAGTACTTC	CASSPNPDRGPYEQYF
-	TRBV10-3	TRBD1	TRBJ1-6	TGTGCCATTAGGACAGGGGATAATTCACCCCTCCACTTT	CAIRTGDNSPLHF
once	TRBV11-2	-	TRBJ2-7	TGTGCCAGCAGCTTAGAGGCCGGAGCCCTCTACGAGCAGTACTTC	CASSLEAGALYEQYF
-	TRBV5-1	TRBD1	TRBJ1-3	TGCGCCAGCAGCAGGGGACAGCGAGCGGGAAACACCATATATTTT	CASSRGQRAGNTIYF
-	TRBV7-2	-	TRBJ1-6	TGTGCCAGCAGCTTAGGCGGCAGCAGATCACCCCTCCACTTT	CASSLGGSRSPLHF
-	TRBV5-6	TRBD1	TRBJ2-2	TGTGCCAGCAGCTCGACAGGGACAAACACCGGGGAGCTGTTTTTT	CASSSTGTNTGELFF
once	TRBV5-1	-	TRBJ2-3	TGCGCCAGCAGGTATACCGGGACAAGGGTCCCCCCCGCAAATACGCAGTATTTT	CASRYTGTRVPPANTQYF
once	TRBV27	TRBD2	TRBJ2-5	TGTGCCAGCAGTCCGGGACTAGCGTGGGAGACCCAGTACTTC	CASSPGLAWETQYF
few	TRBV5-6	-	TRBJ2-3	TGTGCCAGCAGCTTGGGGCCCCTCGGGGATACGCAGTATTTT	CASSLGPLGDTQYF
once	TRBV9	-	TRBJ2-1	TGTGCCAGCAGCCCCCACCCAGAAACCTACAATGAGCAGTTCTTC	CASSPHPETYNEQFF
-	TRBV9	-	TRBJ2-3	TGTGCCAGCAGCCCACACACAGATACGCAGTATTTT	CASSPHTDTQYF
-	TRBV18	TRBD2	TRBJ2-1	TGTGCCAGCTCATCAAACTTAGCGGGGTACAATGAGCAGTTCTTC	CASSSNLAGYNEQFF
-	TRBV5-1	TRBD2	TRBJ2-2	TGCGCCAGCAGCGCCACTAGCGGGGGAACCGGGGAGCTGTTTTTT	CASSATSGGTGELFF
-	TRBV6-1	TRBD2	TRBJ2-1	TGTGCCAGCAGTGAATGGGCGGGAGGGAGGAATGAGCAGTTCTTC	CASSEWAGGRNEQFF